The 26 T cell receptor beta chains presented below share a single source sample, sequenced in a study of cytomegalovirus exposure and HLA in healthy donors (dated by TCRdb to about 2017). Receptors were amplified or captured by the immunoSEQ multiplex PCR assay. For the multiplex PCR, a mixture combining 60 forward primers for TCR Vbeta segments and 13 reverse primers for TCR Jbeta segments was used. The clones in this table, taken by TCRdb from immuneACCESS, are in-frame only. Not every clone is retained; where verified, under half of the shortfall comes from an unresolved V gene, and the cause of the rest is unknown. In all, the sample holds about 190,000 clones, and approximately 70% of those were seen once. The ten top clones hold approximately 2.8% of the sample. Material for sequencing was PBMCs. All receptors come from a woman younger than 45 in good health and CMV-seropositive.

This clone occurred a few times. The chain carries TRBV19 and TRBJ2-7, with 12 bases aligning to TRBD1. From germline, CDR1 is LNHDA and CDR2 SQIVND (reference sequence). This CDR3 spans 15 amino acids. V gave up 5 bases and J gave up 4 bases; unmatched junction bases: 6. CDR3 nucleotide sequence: TGTGCCAGTAGTTTCGGGACAGGGGGCGCGTACGAGCAGTACTTC. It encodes CASSFGTGGAYEQYF.

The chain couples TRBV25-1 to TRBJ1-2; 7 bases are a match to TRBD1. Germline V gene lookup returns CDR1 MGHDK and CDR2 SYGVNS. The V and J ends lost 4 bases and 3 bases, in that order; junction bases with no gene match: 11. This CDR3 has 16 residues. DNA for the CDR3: TGTGCCAGCAGTGCGCCGGGACAGCTGATTTACTATGGCTACACCTTC. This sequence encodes CASSAPGQLIYYGYTF.

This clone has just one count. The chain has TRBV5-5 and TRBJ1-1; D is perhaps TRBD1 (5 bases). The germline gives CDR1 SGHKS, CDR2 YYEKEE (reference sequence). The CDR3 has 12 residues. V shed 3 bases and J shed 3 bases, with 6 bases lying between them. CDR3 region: CASSWGDTEAFF. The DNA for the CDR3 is TGTGCCAGCAGCTGGGGCGACACTGAAGCTTTCTTT.

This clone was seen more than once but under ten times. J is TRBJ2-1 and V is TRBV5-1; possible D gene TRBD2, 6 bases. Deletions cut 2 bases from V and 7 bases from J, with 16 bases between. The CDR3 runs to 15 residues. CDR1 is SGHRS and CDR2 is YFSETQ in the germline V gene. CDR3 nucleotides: TGCGCCAGCAGCTTAGGCGGGGACGTTTGGAATGAGCAGTTCTTC. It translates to CASSLGGDVWNEQFF.

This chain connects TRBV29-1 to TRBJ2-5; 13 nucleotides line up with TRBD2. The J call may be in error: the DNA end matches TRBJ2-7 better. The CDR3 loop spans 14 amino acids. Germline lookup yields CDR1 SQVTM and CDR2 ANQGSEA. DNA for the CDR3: TGCAGCGTTTTAGGACTAGCGGGAGCCTACGAGCAGTACTTC. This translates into CSVLGLAGAYEQYF.

The CDR3 bases are TGTGCCAGCACCCCCAGACAGGCCGCCTACGAGCAGTACTTC. Translation: CASTPRQAAYEQYF. The chain combines TRBV2 with TRBJ2-7; D perhaps matches TRBD1 (6 bases). The germline V gene encodes CDR1 SNHLY and CDR2 FYNNEI. The CDR3 spans 14 residues. Trimming cost V 7 bases and J 2 bases, with 15 bases left between them.

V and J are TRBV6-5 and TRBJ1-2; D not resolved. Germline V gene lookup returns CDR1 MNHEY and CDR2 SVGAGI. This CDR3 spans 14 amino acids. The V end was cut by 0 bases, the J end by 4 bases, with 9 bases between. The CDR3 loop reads CASSYSRNGYGYTF. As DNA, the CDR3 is TGTGCCAGCAGTTACTCGAGGAACGGCTATGGCTACACCTTC.

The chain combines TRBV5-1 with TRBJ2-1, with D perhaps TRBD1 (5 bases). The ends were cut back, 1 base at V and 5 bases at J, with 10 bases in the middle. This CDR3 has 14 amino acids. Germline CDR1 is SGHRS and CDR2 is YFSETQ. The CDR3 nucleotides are TGCGCCAGCAGCTTGCAGGGTTCGCACAATGAGCAGTTCTTC. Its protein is CASSLQGSHNEQFF.

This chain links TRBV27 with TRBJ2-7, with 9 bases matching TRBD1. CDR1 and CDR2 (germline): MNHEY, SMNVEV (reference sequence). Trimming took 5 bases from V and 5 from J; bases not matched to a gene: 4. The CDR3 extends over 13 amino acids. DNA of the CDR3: TGTGCCAGCAGTCACGGGACAGGGCACGAGCAGTACTTC. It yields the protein CASSHGTGHEQYF.

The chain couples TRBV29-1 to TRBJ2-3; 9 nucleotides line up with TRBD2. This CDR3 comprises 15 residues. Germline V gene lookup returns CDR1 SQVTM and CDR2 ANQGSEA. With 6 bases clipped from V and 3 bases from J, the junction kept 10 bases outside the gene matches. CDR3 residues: CSVNPSGKETDTQYF. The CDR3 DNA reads TGCAGCGTCAACCCTAGCGGGAAAGAAACAGATACGCAGTATTTT.

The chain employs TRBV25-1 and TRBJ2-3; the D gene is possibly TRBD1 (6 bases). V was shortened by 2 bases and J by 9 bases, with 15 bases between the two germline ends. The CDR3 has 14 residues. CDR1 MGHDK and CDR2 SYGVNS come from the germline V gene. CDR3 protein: CASSEPGEGQTQYF. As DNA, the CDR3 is TGTGCCAGCAGTGAACCAGGGGAAGGTCAAACGCAGTATTTT.

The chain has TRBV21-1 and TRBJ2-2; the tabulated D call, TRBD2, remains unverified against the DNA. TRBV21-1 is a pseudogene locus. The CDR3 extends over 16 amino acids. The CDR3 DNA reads TGTGCCAGCAGCAAAGTGGAGGGGCTTGTATCCGGGGAGCTGTTTTTT. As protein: CASSKVEGLVSGELFF.

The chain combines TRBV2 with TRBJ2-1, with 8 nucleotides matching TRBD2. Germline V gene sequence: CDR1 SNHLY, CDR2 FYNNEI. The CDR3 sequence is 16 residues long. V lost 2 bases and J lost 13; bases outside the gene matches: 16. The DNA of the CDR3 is TGTGCCAGCAGTGAACCCCTTTCTGAGGCGGGAGGCCCTCAGTTCTTC. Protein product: CASSEPLSEAGGPQFF.

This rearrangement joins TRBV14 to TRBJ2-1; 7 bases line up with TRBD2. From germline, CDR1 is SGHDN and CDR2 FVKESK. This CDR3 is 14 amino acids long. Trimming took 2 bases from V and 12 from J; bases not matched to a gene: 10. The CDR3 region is CASSQIRGRAAQFF. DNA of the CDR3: TGTGCCAGCAGCCAAATCCGTGGGAGGGCCGCGCAGTTCTTC.

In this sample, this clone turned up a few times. The CDR3 DNA reads TGTGCCAGCAGTTTGGGACAGGGGGCTTCGGAAGCTTTCTTT. This sequence encodes CASSLGQGASEAFF. This sequence joins TRBV6-6 and TRBJ1-1; 12 bases are a match to TRBD1. Per the germline V gene, CDR1 is MNHNY and CDR2 is SVGAGI (reference sequence). CDR3 length: 14 amino acids. V lost 4 bases, J lost 8 bases, and 5 bases stayed unmatched.

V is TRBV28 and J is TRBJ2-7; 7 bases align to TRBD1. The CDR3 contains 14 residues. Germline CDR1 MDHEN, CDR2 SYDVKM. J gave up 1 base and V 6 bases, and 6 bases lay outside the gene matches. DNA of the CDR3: TGTGCCAGCAGCCCCCCGGGACAGTCCTACGAGCAGTACTTC. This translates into CASSPPGQSYEQYF.

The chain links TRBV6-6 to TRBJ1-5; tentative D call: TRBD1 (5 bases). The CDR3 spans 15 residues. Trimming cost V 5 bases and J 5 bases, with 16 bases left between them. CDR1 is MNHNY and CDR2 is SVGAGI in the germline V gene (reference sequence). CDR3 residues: CASSSQGLGDQPQHF. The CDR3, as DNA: TGTGCCAGCAGTAGCCAGGGTCTTGGAGATCAGCCCCAGCATTTT.

Written as DNA, the CDR3 is TGTGCCAGCAGAGCCGGACAGGGCTCTGGAAACACCATATATTTT. Amino acid sequence: CASRAGQGSGNTIYF. The chain combines TRBV7-9 with TRBJ1-3; 8 nucleotides align to TRBD1. This CDR3 has 15 residues. V was pared by 6 bases and J by 0 bases, with 4 bases of the junction left unmatched. The V gene's germline CDR1 is SEHNR and CDR2 FQNEAQ (reference sequence).

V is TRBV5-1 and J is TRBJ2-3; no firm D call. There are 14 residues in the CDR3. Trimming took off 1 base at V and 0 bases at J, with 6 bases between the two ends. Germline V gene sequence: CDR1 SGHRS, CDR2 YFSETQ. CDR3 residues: CASSLTSSTDTQYF. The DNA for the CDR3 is TGCGCCAGCAGCTTGACATCTAGCACAGATACGCAGTATTTT.

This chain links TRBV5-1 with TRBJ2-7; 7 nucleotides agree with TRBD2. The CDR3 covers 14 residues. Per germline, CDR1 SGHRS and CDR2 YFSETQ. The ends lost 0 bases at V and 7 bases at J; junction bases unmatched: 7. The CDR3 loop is CASSLVAARGEQYF. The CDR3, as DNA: TGCGCCAGCAGCTTGGTGGCGGCGCGGGGGGAGCAGTACTTC.

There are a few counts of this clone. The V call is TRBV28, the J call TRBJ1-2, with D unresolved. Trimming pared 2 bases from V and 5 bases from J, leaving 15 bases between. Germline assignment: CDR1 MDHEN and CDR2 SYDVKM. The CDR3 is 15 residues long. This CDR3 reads CASSLGPTPAYGYTF. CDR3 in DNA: TGTGCCAGCAGTTTAGGGCCCACCCCGGCATATGGCTACACCTTC.

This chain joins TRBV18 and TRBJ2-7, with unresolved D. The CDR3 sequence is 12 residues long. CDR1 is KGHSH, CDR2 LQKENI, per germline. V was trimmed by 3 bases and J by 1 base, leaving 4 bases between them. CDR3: CASSPQSYEQYF. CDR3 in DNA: TGTGCCAGCTCACCTCAGTCCTACGAGCAGTACTTC.

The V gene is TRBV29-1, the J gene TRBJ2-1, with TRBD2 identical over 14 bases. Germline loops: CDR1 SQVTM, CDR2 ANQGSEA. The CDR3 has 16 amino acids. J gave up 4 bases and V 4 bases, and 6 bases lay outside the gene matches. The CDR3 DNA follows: TGCAGCGTTGGGGGACTAGCGGGAGTCAGTTACAATGAGCAGTTCTTC. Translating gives CSVGGLAGVSYNEQFF.

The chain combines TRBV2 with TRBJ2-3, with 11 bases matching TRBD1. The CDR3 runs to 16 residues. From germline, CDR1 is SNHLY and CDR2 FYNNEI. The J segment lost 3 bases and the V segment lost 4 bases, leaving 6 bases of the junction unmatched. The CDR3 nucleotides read TGTGCCAGCAGTGGTGGGACAGGGGGGAGAACAGATACGCAGTATTTT. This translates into CASSGGTGGRTDTQYF. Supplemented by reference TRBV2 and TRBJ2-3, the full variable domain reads EPEVTQTPSHQVTQMGQEVILRCVPISNHLYFYWYRQILGQKVEFLVSFYNNEISEKSEIFDDQFSVERPDGSNFTLKIRSTKLEDSAMYFCASSGGTGGRTDTQYFGPGTRLTVL.

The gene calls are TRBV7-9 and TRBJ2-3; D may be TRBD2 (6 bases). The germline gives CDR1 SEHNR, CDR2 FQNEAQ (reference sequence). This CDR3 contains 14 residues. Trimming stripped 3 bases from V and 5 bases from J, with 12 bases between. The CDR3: CASSLEGHGDTQYF. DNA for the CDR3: TGTGCCAGCAGCTTGGAGGGCCATGGAGATACGCAGTATTTT.

The CDR3 region has the DNA TGCGCCAGCAGCTCCGCGGGCTATGGCTACACCTTC. Translated: CASSSAGYGYTF. This chain joins TRBV5-1 and TRBJ1-2; D unresolved. The CDR3 is made up of 12 amino acids. V lost 3 bases and J lost 4, with 7 bases in between. Germline-derived CDR1 and CDR2 are SGHRS and YFSETQ.